This is a list of T cell receptor beta chains from one sample in a study of CD8+CD57+ T cells in acquired aplastic anemia. TCRdb ran MiXCR on the reads and lists one entry per CDR3 protein. The repertoire includes approximately 190,000 distinct CDR3 sequences, around 65% of them detected once, and approximately 44% sits in the top ten. Sequencing input: sorted CD4+, CD8+, or CD8+CD57+ T cells (not recorded which) from PBMCs. All receptors derive from a human donor with severe aplastic anemia or a healthy control (not recorded which). Both conserved end residues are part of each CDR3. The D gene is left open where the match is weak. A clone size is listed for some rows: how often the clone was seen (once, few, many), or a class if it is expanded.

v_gene	j_gene	len	d_gene	abundance	CDR3nt	CDR3aa
TRBV6-4	TRBJ2-3	15	TRBD2	-	TGTGCCAGCAGTGACTCCAGCGGGGGGCCAGATACGCAGTATTTT	CASSDSSGGPDTQYF
TRBV10-3	TRBJ2-7	15	TRBD2	-	TGTGCCATCAGTGGGACTAGCAGCAGCTCCTACGAGCAGTACTTC	CAISGTSSSSYEQYF
TRBV12-3/TRBV12-4	TRBJ2-5	13	TRBD2	many	TGTGCCAGCAGTTCGGGACTAGTAGAGACCCAGTACTTC	CASSSGLVETQYF
TRBV5-1	TRBJ1-2	16	TRBD1	-	TGTGCCAGCAGCTTAATGGGACAGGTCTACTATAGTGGCTACACCTTC	CASSLMGQVYYSGYTF
TRBV5-1	TRBJ2-7	16	TRBD1	-	TGCGCCAGCGGCGCTACGACTGGACAGGGATCCTACGAGCAGTACTTC	CASGATTGQGSYEQYF
TRBV20-1	TRBJ1-1	13	-	few	TGCAGTGCAGCCACAGGTGTCGAGATCGAAGCTTTCTTT	CSAATGVEIEAFF
TRBV29-1	TRBJ2-7	12	-	once	TGCAGCGCTTCTCCGGGGGACTACGAGCAGTACTTC	CSASPGDYEQYF
TRBV6-5	TRBJ2-7	15	-	few	TGTGCCAGCAGTTATTCAGGGACACGGACCTACGAGCAGTACTTC	CASSYSGTRTYEQYF
TRBV20-1	TRBJ1-2	13	TRBD1	-	TGCAGTGCGGACACAGGGGCGAGCTATGGCTACACCTTC	CSADTGASYGYTF
TRBV29-1	TRBJ2-1	13	-	-	TGCAGCGTTGTCTTAGGGGGGATCGATGAGCAGTTCTTC	CSVVLGGIDEQFF
TRBV2	TRBJ2-7	15	TRBD1	few	TGTGCCACGAGAGAGGGACAGGGGTATGGATACGAGCAGTACTTC	CATREGQGYGYEQYF
TRBV5-1	TRBJ2-3	16	TRBD1	-	TGCGCCAGCAGCTTGGGACTACAGGGGACCACAGATACGCAGTATTTT	CASSLGLQGTTDTQYF
TRBV14	TRBJ2-7	14	-	-	TGTGCCAGCAGCCGGATTACAGGGGAGGACGAGCAGTACTTC	CASSRITGEDEQYF
TRBV7-9	TRBJ1-2	16	TRBD1	-	TGTGCCAGCAGTTACCTCAGGACAGGGGGCGGTTATGGCTACACCTTC	CASSYLRTGGGYGYTF